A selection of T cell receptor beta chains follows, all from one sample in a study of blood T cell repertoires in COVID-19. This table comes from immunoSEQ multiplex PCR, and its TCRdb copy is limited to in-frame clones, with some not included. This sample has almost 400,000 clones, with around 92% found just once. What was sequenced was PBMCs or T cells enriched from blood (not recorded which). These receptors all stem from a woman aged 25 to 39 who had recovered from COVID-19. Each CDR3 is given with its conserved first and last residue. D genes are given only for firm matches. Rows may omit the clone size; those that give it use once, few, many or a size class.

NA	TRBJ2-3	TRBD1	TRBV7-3	TGTGCCAGCAGCTCGGGACAGGGGGACACAGATACGCAGTATTTT	CASSSGQGDTDTQYF
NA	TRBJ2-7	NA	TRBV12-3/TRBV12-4	TGTGCCAGCAGTTCGGACAGTTACGAGCAGTACTTC	CASSSDSYEQYF
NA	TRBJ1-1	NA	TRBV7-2	TGTGCCAGCAGCAGGGTCCGGGGGACTGAAGCTTTCTTT	CASSRVRGTEAFF
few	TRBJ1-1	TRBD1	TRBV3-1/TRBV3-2	TGTGCCAGCAGCTTCGGAGGGACAGTAACTGCGAACACTGAAGCTTTCTTT	CASSFGGTVTANTEAFF
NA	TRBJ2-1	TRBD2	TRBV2	TGTGCCAGCAGCCCCCGACTAGCGGAAGGTGCGGAGCAGTTCTTC	CASSPRLAEGAEQFF
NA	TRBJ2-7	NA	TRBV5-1	TGCGCCAGCAGCTTGGCGGGGAACCCCTACGAGCAGTACTTC	CASSLAGNPYEQYF
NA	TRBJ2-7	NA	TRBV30	TGTGCCTGGAGTGTACTGGGAGGTGGGGAGCAGTACTTC	CAWSVLGGGEQYF
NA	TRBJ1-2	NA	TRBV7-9	TGTGCCAGCAGCTTGATAGCCCCGCTTAAAGTCTATGGCTACACCTTC	CASSLIAPLKVYGYTF
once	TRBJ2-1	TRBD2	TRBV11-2	TGTGCCAGCAGCTTAGAAATCCGGCTAGCGGGGGGGCTGGGTTACAATGAGCAGTTCTTC	CASSLEIRLAGGLGYNEQFF
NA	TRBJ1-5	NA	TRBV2	TGTGCCAGCAGAGCGTACAGGGTACGGAATCAGCCCCAGCATTTT	CASRAYRVRNQPQHF
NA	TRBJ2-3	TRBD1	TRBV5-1	TGCGCCAGCAGCCTCTGGACAGGAGGAAGAGATACGCAGTATTTT	CASSLWTGGRDTQYF
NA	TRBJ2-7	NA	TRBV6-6	TGTGCCAGCAGTCAACCACGGTTAAGTTACTACGAGCAGTACTTC	CASSQPRLSYYEQYF
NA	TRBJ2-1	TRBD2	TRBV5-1	TGCGCCAGCAGCTTGTTGACTAGCTCGAACTACAATGAGCAGTTCTTC	CASSLLTSSNYNEQFF
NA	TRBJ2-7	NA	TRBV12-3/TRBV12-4	TGTGCCAGCCTTAGGGGGGGTACCTACGAGCAGTACTTC	CASLRGGTYEQYF
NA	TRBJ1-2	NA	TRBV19	TGTGCCAGTAGTGAGGGTTTCGTATATGGCTACACCTTC	CASSEGFVYGYTF
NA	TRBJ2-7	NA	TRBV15	TGTGCCACCAGCAGAGGGACAGTCTACGAGCAGTACTTC	CATSRGTVYEQYF
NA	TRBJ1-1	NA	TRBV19	TGTGCCAGTAGTATTGTAGGAGACGTTCAAGCTTTCTTT	CASSIVGDVQAFF
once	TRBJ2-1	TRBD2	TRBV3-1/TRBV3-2	TGTGCCAGCAGCCAAGGAGAACTAGCGGGGGGGGATGAGCAGTTCTTC	CASSQGELAGGDEQFF
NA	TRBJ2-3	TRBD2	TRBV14	TGTGCCAGCAGCCAAGATCCCCTAATAAGACTAGCGGCAGATACGCAGTATTTT	CASSQDPLIRLAADTQYF
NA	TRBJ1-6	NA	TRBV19	TGTGCCAGTAGTATCTCCCCTTTCGCCTATAATTCACCCCTCCACTTT	CASSISPFAYNSPLHF
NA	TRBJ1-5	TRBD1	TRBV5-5	TGTGCCAGCAGCGGGGGGACAGTCTATAGCAATCAGCCCCAGCATTTT	CASSGGTVYSNQPQHF
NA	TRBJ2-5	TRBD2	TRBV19	TGTGCCAGTAGTAAGGTGGTAGCGGGGGGGATACAAGAGACCCAGTACTTC	CASSKVVAGGIQETQYF
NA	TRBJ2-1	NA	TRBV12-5	TGTGCTAGTGGTTTGAGAGACAATGAGCAGTTCTTC	CASGLRDNEQFF
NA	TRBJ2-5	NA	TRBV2	TGTGCCAGCAGCGCTGGAGTGGAGACCCAGTACTTC	CASSAGVETQYF
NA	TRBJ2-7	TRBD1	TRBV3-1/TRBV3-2	TGTGCCAGCACCCCCGGGACAGGGGGTGACGAGCAGTACTTC	CASTPGTGGDEQYF
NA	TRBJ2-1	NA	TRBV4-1	TGCGCCAGCAGCCAAGATTTCGGACTCTCCTACAATGAGCAGTTCTTC	CASSQDFGLSYNEQFF
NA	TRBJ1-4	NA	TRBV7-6	TGTGCCAGCAGCTCCTTGGCCCCGAGAACAGGGGAAAAACTGTTTTTT	CASSSLAPRTGEKLFF
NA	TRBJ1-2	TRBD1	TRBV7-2	TGTGCCAGCAGCTCGCAGACAGGGGACTATGGCTACACCTTC	CASSSQTGDYGYTF
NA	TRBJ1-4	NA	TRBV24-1	TGTGCCACCGCCCCCGGGAAAGGAGAAAAACTGTTTTTT	CATAPGKGEKLFF
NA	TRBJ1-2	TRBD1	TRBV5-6	TGTGCCAGCTTCATAAATCCCGGGACAGGGAGTGGCGGCTACACCTTC	CASFINPGTGSGGYTF
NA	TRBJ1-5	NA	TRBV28	TGTGCCAGCAGTTTATTAAAAAATCAGCCCCAGCATTTT	CASSLLKNQPQHF
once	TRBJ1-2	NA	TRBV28	TGTGCCAGCAGTTTGCGGCAGAAGATCTATGGCTACACCTTC	CASSLRQKIYGYTF
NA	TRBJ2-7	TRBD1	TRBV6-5	TGTGCCAGCACCCCGGGACAGGGATCCTACGAGCAGTACTTC	CASTPGQGSYEQYF
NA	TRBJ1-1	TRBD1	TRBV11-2	TGTGCCAGCAGCTTTGGGGGCGGACAGGCGGGCACTGAAGCTTTCTTT	CASSFGGGQAGTEAFF
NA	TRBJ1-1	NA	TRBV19	TGTGCCAGTAGTGCCACGACAGTGAACACTGAAGCTTTCTTT	CASSATTVNTEAFF
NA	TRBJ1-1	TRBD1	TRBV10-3	TGTGCCATCAGGCCGGACAGGGGCTCGAACACTGAAGCTTTCTTT	CAIRPDRGSNTEAFF
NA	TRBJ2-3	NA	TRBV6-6	TGTGCCAGCAGTGCCAGGGGTGGCACAGATACGCAGTATTTT	CASSARGGTDTQYF
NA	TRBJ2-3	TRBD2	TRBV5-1	TGCGCCAGCAGCAACGAACTAGCGGGGGGGACGCAGTATTTT	CASSNELAGGTQYF
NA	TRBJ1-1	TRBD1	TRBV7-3	TGTGCCAGCAGCCTACGTCCCGGGACAGGGGCCAGTGGTGGGAACACTGAAGCTTTCTTT	CASSLRPGTGASGGNTEAFF